The 10 T cell receptor beta chains reported below all come from one sample, sequenced in a study of blood T cell repertoires in COVID-19. Assay: immunoSEQ multiplex PCR; the TCRdb copy retains only in-frame clones and omits some. The table includes over 120,000 clones, 77% detected once. The sample was peripheral blood. All receptors derive from a woman aged 50 to 60 with active or convalescent COVID-19.

This chain links TRBV12-5 with TRBJ1-3; D unclear. This CDR3 comprises 11 residues. Trimming removed 2 bases from V and 9 bases from J, with 5 bases in between. Germline V gene lookup returns CDR1 LGHNT and CDR2 FRNRAP. For the CDR3, the DNA is TGTGCTAGTGGTTTGCACGGCACCATATATTTT. Its protein is CASGLHGTIYF.

The rearrangement links TRBV24-1 to TRBJ2-1; 9 bases map to TRBD1. With V trimmed by 1 base and J by 10 bases, 13 bases remained unmatched. CDR1 is KGHDR and CDR2 is SFDVKD in the germline V gene. The CDR3 sequence is 17 residues long. CDR3 region: CATSDLALGQGGHEQFF. CDR3 bases: TGTGCCACCAGTGATTTAGCTTTGGGACAGGGAGGACACGAGCAGTTCTTC.

The V gene is TRBV28, the J gene TRBJ1-1, with TRBD1 as a possible D gene (5 bases). This CDR3 has 14 residues. The V and J ends lost 2 bases and 8 bases respectively, with 15 bases between them. Per germline, CDR1 MDHEN and CDR2 SYDVKM. As DNA, the CDR3 is TGTGCCAGCAGTTTACGGGCGGTGAACAGGGAAGCTTTCTTT. Encoded protein: CASSLRAVNREAFF.

This clone was seen more than once but under ten times. The CDR3 region is CASSLAGLRSGHGYTF. In DNA form, the CDR3 reads TGCGCCAGCAGCTTGGCCGGTCTCAGGTCAGGCCATGGCTACACCTTC. The chain recombines TRBV5-1 with TRBJ1-2; no firm D call. The germline V and J ends were trimmed by 0 bases and 6 bases, with 18 bases remaining between them. The CDR3 runs 16 residues. Germline V gene sequence: CDR1 SGHRS, CDR2 YFSETQ.

The V and J genes are TRBV4-3 and TRBJ1-6; the D is unclear. Germline V gives CDR1 LGHNA, CDR2 YSLEER. The CDR3 is made up of 15 amino acids. V was trimmed by 1 base and J by 0 bases, leaving 4 bases between them. The CDR3 sequence is CASSQASSYNSPLHF. The DNA for the CDR3 is TGCGCCAGCAGCCAAGCTAGCTCCTATAATTCACCCCTCCACTTT.

For this clone: Additional DNA sequences in this sample encode the identical CDR3. The DNA of the CDR3 is TGCAGTGCTTTCCAGTATGGCTACACCTTC. Translation gives CSAFQYGYTF. V usage is TRBV20-1 and J usage is TRBJ1-2; no definite D call. The CDR3 length is 10 residues. Germline V CDR1 and CDR2: DFQATT, SNEGSKA (reference sequence). Between the trimmed V and J ends, which lost 5 bases and 5 bases, there was a span of 6 bases.

This clone was observed a single time. The chain is built from TRBV3-1 (or the pseudogene TRBV3-2) and TRBJ2-7, with 9 bases matching TRBD1. V gave up 8 bases and J gave up 6 bases; unmatched junction bases: 8. The CDR3 consists of 13 residues. Germline V CDR1 and CDR2: LGHDT, YNNKEL (reference sequence). CDR3 sequence reads: CASGDRAGSEQYF. CDR3 DNA sequence: TGTGCCAGCGGGGACAGGGCGGGGTCCGAGCAGTACTTC.

This clone was recorded only once. The chain employs TRBV19 and TRBJ2-3, with 11 bases identical to TRBD2. The CDR3 loop spans 16 amino acids. After removal of 5 bases from V and 0 bases from J, the junction contained 4 bases not matched to a gene. Germline loops: CDR1 LNHDA, CDR2 SQIVND (reference sequence). The CDR3 protein is CASSRLAGGSTDTQYF. The CDR3 bases are TGTGCCAGTAGTCGGTTAGCGGGGGGGAGCACAGATACGCAGTATTTT. Using reference TRBV19 and TRBJ2-3 for the parts outside the CDR3, the full variable domain is DGGITQSPKYLFRKEGQNVTLSCEQNLNHDAMYWYRQDPGQGLRLIYYSQIVNDFQKGDIAEGYSVSREKKESFPLTVTSAQKNPTAFYLCASSRLAGGSTDTQYFGPGTRLTVL.

Regarding this clone: Other nucleotide sequences in the sample specify the same CDR3. V gene TRBV18 combines with J gene TRBJ1-2; 7 bases are a match to TRBD1. The CDR3 contains 14 residues. Trimming cost V 0 bases and J 4 bases; bases outside gene matches: 2. Per germline, CDR1 KGHSH and CDR2 LQKENI. CDR3 bases: TGTGCCAGCTCACCACCTCAGGGGGTCTATGGCTACACCTTC. Protein product: CASSPPQGVYGYTF. The full variable domain, rest sourced from reference TRBV18 and TRBJ1-2, is NAGVMQNPRHLVRRRGQEARLRCSPMKGHSHVYWYRQLPEEGLKFMVYLQKENIIDESGMPKERFSAEFPKEGPSILRIQQVVRGDSAAYFCASSPPQGVYGYTFGSGTRLTVV.

V gene TRBV5-4 combines with J gene TRBJ2-7, with 12 nucleotides matching TRBD1. The ends lost 5 bases at V and 2 bases at J; junction bases unmatched: 14. Looked up from germline, CDR1 is SGHNT and CDR2 is YYREEE (reference sequence). The CDR3 contains 18 residues. CDR3 amino acids: CASRSGTGGESRPYEQYF. The CDR3 DNA reads TGTGCCAGCAGATCCGGGACAGGGGGCGAATCTCGACCCTACGAGCAGTACTTC.